This TCR beta chain was profiled in a study of cytomegalovirus exposure and HLA in healthy donors. Overall study context: Early released data had about 80 million unique TCRs, all coming from HLA-typed donors.

The CDR3 is made up of 13 amino acids. Trimming took 1 base from V and 12 from J, leaving 15 bases between them. The V gene's germline CDR1 is GTSNPN and CDR2 SVGIG (reference sequence). Findings and limits, study-wide: Apparent HLA restriction characterized most CMV-associated TCR beta chains in a later analysis.

Primers for the PCR totalled 60 Vbeta and 13 Jbeta. The table came from immunoSEQ multiplex PCR; TCRdb's copy has only in-frame clones and leaves some out. The sample carries 90,000 to 150,000 clones, 15% recorded once. This clone was found a few times. Its cognate antigen is unknown. The specimen was PBMCs. The chain links TRBV30 to TRBJ1-4; no firm D call. The sequence was obtained from a woman aged 18-29 years in good health and CMV-seronegative. In DNA form, the CDR3 reads TGTGCCTGGAGTGGCTATAGAGCGGCGGAACTGTTTTTT. Encoded protein: CAWSGYRAAELFF.